The present entry profiles one T cell receptor (beta chain) with its context. Its target is unknown. This specimen comes from a study of graft-versus-host responses after intestinal transplantation. CDR3 length: 16 residues. Measured with immunoSEQ multiplex PCR; TCRdb has only the in-frame clones, and not every one. The data contain about 110,000 clones, more than 90% of them singletons. The chain joins TRBV21-1 to TRBJ1-5. TRBV21-1 is marked as a pseudogene. The source of this sequence is a human donor who was the organ donor for an intestinal transplant. Sequencing used unstimulated CD4+ T cells sorted from spleen or lymph node cells, obtained before transplant. The CDR3: CASSKVEGDSNQPQHF. DNA of the CDR3: TGTGCCAGCAGCAAGGTTGAAGGAGACAGCAATCAGCCCCAGCATTTT.